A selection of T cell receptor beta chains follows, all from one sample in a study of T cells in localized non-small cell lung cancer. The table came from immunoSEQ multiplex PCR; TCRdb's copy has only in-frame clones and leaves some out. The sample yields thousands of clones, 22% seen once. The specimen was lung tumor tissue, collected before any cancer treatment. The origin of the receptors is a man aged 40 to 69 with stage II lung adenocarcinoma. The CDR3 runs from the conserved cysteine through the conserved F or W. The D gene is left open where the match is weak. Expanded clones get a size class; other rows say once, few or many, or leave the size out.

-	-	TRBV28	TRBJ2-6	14	CASRARSGANVLTF	TGTGCCAGCAGGGCCCGGAGTGGGGCCAACGTCCTGACTTTC
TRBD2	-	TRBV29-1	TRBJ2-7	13	CSVGTSGSYEQYF	TGCAGCGTCGGGACTAGCGGATCCTACGAGCAGTACTTC
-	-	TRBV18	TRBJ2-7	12	CASSPQGSEQYF	TGTGCCAGCTCACCGCAGGGCTCCGAGCAGTACTTC
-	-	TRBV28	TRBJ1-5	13	CASSLNGVQPQHF	TGTGCCAGCAGTTTAAACGGCGTGCAGCCCCAGCATTTT
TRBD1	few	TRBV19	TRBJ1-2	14	CASSTSGGIYGYTF	TGTGCCAGTAGCACCTCAGGGGGGATATATGGCTACACCTTC
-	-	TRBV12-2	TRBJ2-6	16	CIPGTGGLGGANVLTF	TGTATCCCCGGGACAGGGGGCTTAGGCGGGGCCAACGTCCTGACTTTC
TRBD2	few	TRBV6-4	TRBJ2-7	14	CASTFGGATYEQYF	TGTGCCAGCACCTTCGGGGGGGCCACCTACGAGCAGTACTTC
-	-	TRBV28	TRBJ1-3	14	CASIPGVRGFTIYF	TGTGCCAGCATCCCAGGGGTACGAGGATTCACCATATATTTT
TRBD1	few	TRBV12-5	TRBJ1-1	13	CASTLGTGAEAFF	TGTGCCAGCACCCTCGGGACAGGGGCTGAAGCTTTCTTT
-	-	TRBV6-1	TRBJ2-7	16	CASSEALPRSSYEQYF	TGTGCCAGCAGTGAAGCGCTTCCCAGGAGCTCCTACGAGCAGTACTTC
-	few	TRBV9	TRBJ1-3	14	CASSSGFSGNTIYF	TGTGCCAGCAGCTCGGGGTTCTCTGGAAACACCATATATTTT
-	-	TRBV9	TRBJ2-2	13	CASSEEGLGELFF	TGTGCCAGCAGTGAGGAGGGCTTGGGGGAGCTGTTTTTT
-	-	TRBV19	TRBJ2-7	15	CASRRGTGLPYEQYF	TGTGCCAGTAGAAGAGGGACGGGATTACCCTACGAGCAGTACTTC
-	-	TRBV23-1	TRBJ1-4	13	CASRTDGNEKLFF	TGCGCCAGCAGAACTGACGGAAATGAAAAACTGTTTTTT
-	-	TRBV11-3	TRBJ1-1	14	CASSLVSSGTEAFF	TGTGCCAGCAGCTTAGTATCCTCAGGAACTGAAGCTTTCTTT
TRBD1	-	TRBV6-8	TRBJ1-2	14	CASFYKQGAKGYTF	TGTGCCAGTTTTTACAAACAGGGGGCGAAGGGCTACACCTTC
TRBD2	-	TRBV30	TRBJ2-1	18	CAWRGKASGRVTYNEQFF	TGTGCCTGGAGGGGCAAGGCTAGCGGGAGGGTGACCTACAATGAGCAGTTCTTC
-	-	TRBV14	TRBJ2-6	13	CASSLAGANVLTF	TGTGCCAGCAGCCTCGCGGGGGCCAACGTCCTGACTTTC
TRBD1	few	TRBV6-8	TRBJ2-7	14	CASSNQQGVYEQYF	TGTGCCAGCAGTAACCAGCAGGGGGTATACGAGCAGTACTTC
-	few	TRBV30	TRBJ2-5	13	CAWTPPGVETQYF	TGTGCCTGGACGCCCCCGGGGGTAGAGACCCAGTACTTC
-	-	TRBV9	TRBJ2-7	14	CASSPGGWAHEQYF	TGTGCCAGCAGCCCCGGAGGGTGGGCCCACGAGCAGTACTTC
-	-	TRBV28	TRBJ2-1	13	CASSLAQNNEQFF	TGTGCCAGCAGTTTGGCGCAGAACAATGAGCAGTTCTTC
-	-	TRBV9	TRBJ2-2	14	CASRRDTNTGELFF	TGTGCCAGCAGACGGGACACCAACACCGGGGAGCTGTTTTTT
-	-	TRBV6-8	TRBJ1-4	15	CASRPTAATNEKLFF	TGTGCCAGCAGACCCACCGCCGCAACTAATGAAAAACTGTTTTTT
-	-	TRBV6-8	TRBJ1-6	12	CASILGNSPLHF	-
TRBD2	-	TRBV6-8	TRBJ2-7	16	CASSLGPAGGPDEQYF	TGTGCCAGCAGTTTAGGCCCAGCGGGAGGGCCTGACGAGCAGTACTTC
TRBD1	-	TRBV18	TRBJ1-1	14	CASRGQGAGTEAFF	TGTGCCAGCAGGGGACAGGGGGCAGGAACTGAAGCTTTCTTT
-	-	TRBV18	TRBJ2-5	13	CAILQGLEETQYF	TGTGCCATATTACAGGGATTGGAAGAGACCCAGTACTTC
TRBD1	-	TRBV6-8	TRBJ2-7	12	CASSLTGVEQYF	TGTGCCAGCAGTTTGACAGGGGTCGAGCAGTACTTC
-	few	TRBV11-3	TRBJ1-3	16	CASSPSVYSSGNTIYF	TGTGCCAGCAGCCCTTCTGTTTATTCCTCTGGAAACACCATATATTTT
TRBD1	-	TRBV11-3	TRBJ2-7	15	CASSWGDRSSYEQYF	TGTGCCAGCAGCTGGGGGGACAGGAGCTCCTACGAGCAGTACTTC
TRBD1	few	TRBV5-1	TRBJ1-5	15	CASSLGQGGDQPQHF	TGCGCCAGCAGCTTGGGGCAGGGGGGGGATCAGCCCCAGCATTTT
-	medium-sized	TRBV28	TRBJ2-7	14	CASMLSRDGNEQYF	TGTGCCAGCATGCTCTCCAGGGACGGGAACGAGCAGTACTTC
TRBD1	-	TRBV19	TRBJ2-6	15	CASIGTVAGANVLTF	TGTGCCAGTATCGGGACAGTTGCTGGGGCCAACGTCCTGACTTTC
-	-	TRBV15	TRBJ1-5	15	CATSFGGGSDQPQHF	TGTGCCACCAGCTTCGGGGGGGGATCGGATCAGCCCCAGCATTTT
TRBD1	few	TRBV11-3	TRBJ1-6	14	CASSSTGGNSPLHF	TGTGCCAGCAGCTCAACAGGGGGAAATTCACCCCTCCACTTT
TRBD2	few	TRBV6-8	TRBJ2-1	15	CASGTIAGTYNEQFF	TGTGCCAGCGGAACCATAGCGGGAACCTACAATGAGCAGTTCTTC
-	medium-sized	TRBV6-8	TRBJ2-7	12	CASTGSSYEQYF	TGTGCCAGCACAGGAAGCTCCTACGAGCAGTACTTC
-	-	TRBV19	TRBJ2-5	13	CASSRLVKETQYF	TGTGCCAGTAGCCGACTAGTTAAAGAGACCCAGTACTTC
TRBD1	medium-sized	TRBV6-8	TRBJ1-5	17	CASTSSPFLTGDQPQHF	TGTGCCAGCACCTCCTCGCCCTTTTTAACAGGGGACCAGCCCCAGCATTTT
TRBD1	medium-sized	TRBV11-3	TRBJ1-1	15	CASSSRTGKLTEAFF	TGTGCCAGCAGCTCCCGGACAGGAAAGCTCACTGAAGCTTTCTTT
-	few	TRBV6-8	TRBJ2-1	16	CASSPGAQGKGNEQFF	TGTGCCAGCAGCCCGGGCGCGCAGGGGAAGGGCAATGAGCAGTTCTTC
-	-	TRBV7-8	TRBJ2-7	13	CASSPPHSYEQYF	TGTGCCAGCAGCCCCCCCCACTCCTACGAGCAGTACTTC
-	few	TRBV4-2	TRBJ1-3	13	CASSSVSENTIYF	TGTGCCAGCAGCTCAGTTTCTGAGAACACCATATATTTT
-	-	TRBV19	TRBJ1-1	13	CASSISRPREAFF	TGTGCCAGTAGTATATCCCGGCCCAGGGAGGCTTTCTTT
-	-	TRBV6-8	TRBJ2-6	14	CASSYSSGANVLTF	TGTGCCAGCAGTTACAGCTCTGGGGCCAACGTCCTGACTTTC
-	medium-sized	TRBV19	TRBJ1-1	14	CASSTGPWGPEAFF	TGTGCCAGCTCCACCGGGCCCTGGGGCCCTGAAGCTTTCTTT
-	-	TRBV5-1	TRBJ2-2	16	CASPKGHREDTGELFF	TGCGCCAGCCCTAAGGGCCATAGGGAGGACACCGGGGAGCTGTTTTTT
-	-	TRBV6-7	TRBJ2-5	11	CASSEWETQYF	TGTGCCAGCAGTGAATGGGAGACCCAGTACTTC
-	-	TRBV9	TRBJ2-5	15	CASSPLNGAGETQYF	TGTGCCAGCAGCCCGCTGAACGGAGCCGGAGAGACCCAGTACTTC
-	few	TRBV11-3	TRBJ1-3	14	CASSLHGTGNTIYF	TGTGCCAGCAGCTTACACGGGACTGGAAACACCATATATTTT
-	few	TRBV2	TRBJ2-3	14	CASTEGTAGGTQYF	TGTGCCAGCACCGAGGGGACGGCGGGTGGTACGCAGTATTTT
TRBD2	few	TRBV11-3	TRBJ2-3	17	CASSSRVGGGATDTQYF	TGTGCCAGCAGCTCTAGAGTGGGCGGGGGGGCAACAGATACGCAGTATTTT
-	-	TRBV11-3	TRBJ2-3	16	CASSAIPWAGTDTQYF	TGTGCCAGCAGCGCCATTCCCTGGGCAGGTACAGATACGCAGTATTTT